This paragraph covers one TCR beta chain sequence. This clonotype was counted between two and nine times. What antigen it recognizes has not been identified. Nothing much larger sits one base from this clone, and base qualities are not available. These data come from a study of T-cell memory formation after mild COVID-19 (TCRdb year 2021). Regarding the complete study: TCR sequence clusters from the two donors were found to be largely donor specific. In a couple of donors, T-cell clones that expanded and contracted after mild COVID-19 were tracked by sequencing TCRalpha and TCRbeta repertoires over time. The cohort comprised two young, previously healthy adult volunteers, one female and one male. The paper as a whole reports these results and caveats: Clones contracting from day 15 to 85 had balanced CD4/CD8 phenotypes, while a second wave expanding from day 15 to 37 was biased towards CD4+. Contracting CD4+ clones appeared mostly in the CM and EM memory subsets, whereas CD8+ clones were enriched in EMRA. The second-wave clones that peaked on day 37 were not confirmed to be SARS-CoV-2 specific. Some responding clones were found in pre-infection memory, which suggests that pre-existing cross-reactive memory T cells took part in the SARS-CoV-2 response. Only a couple of mild cases were covered in the study, and larger cohorts including severe cases with pre-infection samples were considered necessary.

CDR1 and CDR2 are read off the germline V gene (reference sequence) as DFQATT and SNEGSKA. CDR3 length: 13 amino acids, cysteine to phenylalanine. The retained sequence is limited to the CDR3, 39 bases, with the frame set at the first base. The V end gives up 5 bases and the J end 4 bases, leaving 6 bases in the junction not matched to a gene. Ficoll-Paque density gradient centrifugation was the method used to isolate PBMCs. The instrument given in TCRdb is Illumina NovaSeq 6000. cDNA libraries for TCRalpha and TCRbeta were prepared by 5'RACE using constant-segment primers, with sample barcodes and unique molecular identifiers added. RNA was extracted from every sample with Trizol reagent. Amplification of the libraries took two PCR steps, and the second step added a second sample barcode plus Illumina TruSeq adapters. Sequencing of libraries was performed on an Illumina NovaSeq with 2 x 150 bp paired-end reads. As for how the authors treated the data: Demultiplexing of reads and collapsing into UMI-guided consensus sequences were performed with migec v1.2.7. Using mixcr v2.1.11, UMI consensuses were aligned to TRA and TRB V and J templates and then assembled into clonotypes. A clonotype was counted as expanded or contracted only when both edgeR and NoisET called the clonotype significant, with the noise models trained on biological replicates. For edgeR calls, the cutoffs were a false discovery rate-adjusted p below 0.01 and a log2 fold-change threshold of 1. As an exploratory analysis of dynamics, max-normalized trajectories of the 1000 most abundant clonotypes were examined with PCA combined with hierarchical clustering. Each responding clone was given a CD4 or CD8 phenotype based on the CD4+ and CD8+ repertoires, which had been sequenced separately. The public sequencing data were trimmed at Q25 with fastp and processed into clonotypes with MiXCR by TCRdb, which kept only in-frame beta chains. CDR3 protein duplicates are merged, each entry listing the most common genes and DNA. V and J calls and clone size were set by TCRdb, not the authors. The sample data list 450,000 to 700,000 distinct CDR3 sequences, and roughly 18% of these were observed just once. Together, the top ten hold around 12% of the sample.

The chain joins TRBV20-1 to TRBJ2-7; 9 bases in between match TRBD2. Sequenced: PBMCs or a T cell subset sorted from them (not recorded which). The sequence derives from an adult woman who had mild COVID-19 (a few samples of this study predate the infection). The sample titles of this study are shuffled in the database, so cell type and time point are left out; the donor was told from shared clones. CDR3 region: CSARTSGQYEQYF. The DNA is TGCAGTGCTCGAACTAGCGGGCAATACGAGCAGTACTTC.